In its sample, the clone carrying this TCR beta chain was seen once. The antigen is unknown. Time point reported: recipient sample about 28 days before transplant, after cytoreduction. Recipient blood drawn about 28 days pretransplant and days 30, 100, 180 after. This entry belongs to a study of T cell clonotyping in hematopoietic cell transplantation. Background on the study: Recipient samples before transplant were obtained post-cytoreduction. General study points: At the given depth, recipient repertoires were over 95% de novo clonotypes.

Repertoires were generated with immunoSEQ multiplex PCR, while TCRdb's copy carries only in-frame clones and drops some. The top ten hold 2.5% to 3% of the sample, which has around 37,000 clones, approximately 81% seen once. The TCR sequence derives from a man aged 60-69 years with acute myeloid leukemia. Some clones in this sample may be carry-over from other donors' samples. Sequenced material: peripheral blood mononuclear cells, taken before stem cell transplant.

The CDR3 spells CASTGQGPGKLFF. The DNA of the CDR3 is TGTGCCAGCACAGGACAGGGGCCGGGAAAACTGTTTTTT. The chain links TRBV2 to TRBJ1-4; 9 nucleotides align to TRBD1. There are 13 residues in the CDR3. With V trimmed by 7 bases and J by 10 bases, 7 bases remained unmatched. Per germline, CDR1 SNHLY and CDR2 FYNNEI.